This is a list of T cell receptor beta chains from one sample in a study of T cell repertoires in cytomegalovirus infection. TCRdb re-derived calls from the reads in MiXCR, one entry per CDR3 protein. Of 200,000 to 300,000 distinct CDR3 sequences listed, roughly 10% are singletons. Sequencing used PBMCs. Every receptor here comes from a human donor in good health (CMV status not recorded). Some clones in this sample may be carry-over from other donors' samples. CDR3s include the opening cysteine and the closing phenylalanine or tryptophan. A D gene is named only where the DNA matches it firmly. Not all rows give a size; the values are once, few, many and, for expanded clones, a class.

D gene,clone size,V gene,J gene,CDR3 protein,CDR3 DNA
.,many,TRBV10-2,TRBJ1-1,CASSIRTGAGNTEAFF,TGCGCCAGCAGTATCAGGACGGGGGCAGGGAACACTGAAGCTTTCTTT
TRBD1,many,TRBV7-8,TRBJ1-4,CASSFSVDRANEKLFF,TGTGCCAGCAGCTTTTCAGTGGACAGGGCTAATGAAAAACTGTTTTTT
.,few,TRBV20-1,TRBJ2-1,CSAVRSGQNNEQFF,TGCAGTGCGGTAAGATCTGGACAGAACAATGAGCAGTTCTTC
.,few,TRBV4-3,TRBJ2-1,CASSQIVSVPEQFF,TGCGCCAGCAGCCAAATAGTGTCGGTACCTGAGCAGTTCTTC
.,.,TRBV27,TRBJ1-5,CASSLRLPANQPQHF,TGTGCCAGCAGTTTAAGGCTCCCAGCTAATCAGCCCCAGCATTTT
.,.,TRBV20-1,TRBJ1-4,CSASHEREKLFF,TGCAGTGCTAGTCATGAGCGGGAAAAACTGTTTTTT
.,.,TRBV15,TRBJ2-7,CATSRDIMTSQSTYEQYF,TGTGCCACCAGCAGAGATATAATGACGTCGCAGAGCACGTACGAGCAGTACTTC
.,many,TRBV7-8,TRBJ2-3,CASSLRDGSTTDTQYF,TGTGCCAGCAGCTTAAGGGACGGGAGTACCACAGATACGCAGTATTTT
TRBD1,many,TRBV7-2,TRBJ2-7,CASSFPGQSSYEQYF,TGTGCCAGCAGCTTCCCGGGACAGAGCTCCTACGAGCAGTACTTC
TRBD1,few,TRBV20-1,TRBJ1-3,CSAATGTGNTIYF,TGCAGTGCTGCGACAGGGACTGGAAACACCATATATTTT
TRBD1,once,TRBV6-2/TRBV6-3,TRBJ2-4,CASSLMGQEYF,TGTGCCAGCAGTCTAATGGGACAGGAGTACTTC
.,.,TRBV4-1,TRBJ1-2,CASSQDLDGNYGYTF,TGCGCCAGCAGCCAAGATTTGGACGGCAACTATGGCTACACCTTC
TRBD1,many,TRBV5-6,TRBJ2-5,CASSGTGVPQETQYF,TGTGCCAGCAGCGGGACAGGGGTCCCCCAAGAGACCCAGTACTTC
.,.,TRBV5-1,TRBJ2-7,CASSRDSSAGEQYF,TGCGCCAGCAGCCGGGACTCCTCCGCCGGGGAGCAGTACTTC
.,many,TRBV7-2,TRBJ2-1,CASSWVDLTDSYNEQFF,TGTGCCAGCAGCTGGGTTGATCTGACGGACTCCTACAATGAGCAGTTCTTC
.,.,TRBV7-9,TRBJ1-2,CASSPQGYYGYTF,TGTGCCAGCAGCCCACAGGGTTACTATGGCTACACCTTC
TRBD1,many,TRBV7-2,TRBJ2-6,CASSPGQGKAGANVLTF,TGTGCCAGCAGCCCTGGACAGGGGAAAGCTGGGGCCAACGTCCTGACTTTC
.,many,TRBV11-2,TRBJ1-1,CASSLVRGGAEAFF,TGTGCCAGCAGCTTAGTTCGCGGGGGCGCTGAAGCTTTCTTT
.,.,TRBV19,TRBJ1-1,CASKGSEAFF,TGTGCCAGTAAGGGGTCTGAAGCTTTCTTT
TRBD1,many,TRBV4-1,TRBJ2-6,CASGLFTGVLSGANVLTF,TGCGCCAGCGGACTTTTCACAGGGGTTCTCTCTGGGGCCAACGTCCTGACTTTC
.,many,TRBV7-2,TRBJ2-1,CASSFLGRGLFF,TGTGCCAGCAGCTTTTTAGGGCGTGGTCTGTTCTTC
.,few,TRBV11-2,TRBJ1-5,CASSSLGGVNQPQHF,TGTGCCAGCAGCTCCCTGGGGGGGGTGAATCAGCCCCAGCATTTT
.,many,TRBV5-1,TRBJ1-1,CASSLFRVDTEAFF,TGCGCCAGCAGCTTGTTTAGGGTGGACACTGAAGCTTTCTTT
.,many,TRBV6-2/TRBV6-3,TRBJ2-7,CASNLPPGVYEQYF,TGTGCCAGCAACCTACCCCCGGGAGTATACGAGCAGTACTTC
.,many,TRBV7-6,TRBJ1-3,CASSALDTSGNTIYF,TGTGCCAGCAGCGCGCTGGACACCTCTGGAAACACCATATATTTT
TRBD1,.,TRBV11-3,TRBJ1-3,CASSSGTGQYF,TGTGCCAGCAGTTCCGGGACAGGCCAATATTTT
TRBD2,few,TRBV19,TRBJ2-1,CASSILAGVDNEQFF,TGTGCCAGTAGTATACTAGCGGGAGTGGATAATGAGCAGTTCTTC
.,.,TRBV29-1,TRBJ2-3,CSVDPGGGDTQYF,TGCAGCGTTGACCCCGGGGGCGGCGATACGCAGTATTTT
.,many,TRBV29-1,TRBJ1-5,CSVLEQVGNQPQHF,TGCAGCGTCCTTGAACAGGTGGGCAATCAGCCCCAGCATTTT
TRBD2,many,TRBV20-1,TRBJ2-3,CSARGDFGTSGGRTDTQYF,TGCAGTGCTAGAGGTGACTTCGGGACTAGCGGGGGGCGCACAGATACGCAGTATTTT
.,many,TRBV7-8,TRBJ2-3,CASSFDTDTQYF,TGTGCCAGCAGCTTCGATACAGATACGCAGTATTTT
.,few,TRBV5-1,TRBJ2-1,CASRTMAGSYNEQFF,TGCGCCAGCAGGACTATGGCAGGATCCTACAATGAGCAGTTCTTC
.,many,TRBV7-2,TRBJ2-4,CASSLGWGRQNIQYF,TGTGCCAGCAGCTTAGGGTGGGGGCGCCAAAACATTCAGTACTTC
.,few,TRBV30,TRBJ1-2,CAWRGQNYGYTF,TGTGCCTGGAGAGGACAGAACTATGGCTACACCTTC
.,many,TRBV7-2,TRBJ2-1,CASSPSSSYNEQFF,TGTGCCAGCAGCCCCTCCAGCTCCTACAATGAGCAGTTCTTC
.,many,TRBV7-2,TRBJ1-3,CASSLVGKARENTIYF,TGTGCCAGCAGCTTAGTGGGTAAAGCGAGGGAAAACACCATATATTTT
.,few,TRBV29-1,TRBJ1-1,CSVPSTGNQPFF,TGCAGCGTCCCTTCTACGGGGAACCAACCTTTCTTT
.,many,TRBV27,TRBJ2-7,CASRRLDGGGHYEQYF,TGTGCCAGCAGGCGCCTCGATGGCGGGGGCCACTACGAGCAGTACTTC
.,many,TRBV10-1,TRBJ1-2,CAGRPYGYTF,TGCGCCGGTAGACCCTATGGCTACACCTTC
TRBD2,few,TRBV20-1,TRBJ2-1,CSARDRGLAGNEQFF,TGCAGTGCTAGAGATCGTGGACTAGCGGGAAATGAGCAGTTCTTC
TRBD1,many,TRBV7-2,TRBJ1-5,CASSAGQGRYSNQPQHF,TGTGCCAGCAGCGCTGGACAGGGGAGATATAGCAATCAGCCCCAGCATTTT
.,many,TRBV11-2,TRBJ1-2,CASSSDPGEYYGYTF,TGTGCCAGCAGCTCGGACCCAGGGGAGTATTATGGCTACACCTTC
.,.,TRBV12-3/TRBV12-4,TRBJ2-1,CASSGETAEALVEQFF,TGTGCCAGCAGCGGTGAGACAGCGGAGGCCCTCGTTGAGCAGTTCTTC
TRBD1,.,TRBV5-6,TRBJ2-1,CASSKDRGRNEQFF,TGTGCCAGCAGCAAGGACAGGGGACGCAATGAGCAGTTCTTC
TRBD1,many,TRBV5-4,TRBJ2-1,CASSNPGQGGHNEQFF,TGTGCCAGCAGCAACCCGGGACAGGGTGGCCACAATGAGCAGTTCTTC
TRBD1,many,TRBV7-2,TRBJ1-6,CASSVRQGNNSPLHF,TGTGCCAGCAGTGTAAGACAGGGTAATAATTCACCCCTCCACTTT
.,many,TRBV6-5,TRBJ2-5,CASSSRSDRLETQYF,TGTGCCAGCAGTTCCCGATCGGACAGACTCGAGACCCAGTACTTC
.,.,TRBV3-1,TRBJ2-5,CASSPAGETQYF,TGTGCCAGCAGCCCCGCCGGGGAGACCCAGTACTTC
TRBD2,few,TRBV20-1,TRBJ2-7,CSAGSIAGDYEQYF,TGCAGTGCTGGTTCGATAGCGGGAGATTACGAGCAGTACTTC
TRBD2,.,TRBV20-1,TRBJ2-1,CSAGRAGSPYNEQFF,TGCAGTGCTGGGAGAGCGGGATCGCCCTACAATGAGCAGTTCTTC
TRBD1,many,TRBV11-3,TRBJ1-4,CASSSRTGGHEKLFF,TGTGCCAGCAGCTCACGGACAGGGGGCCATGAAAAACTGTTTTTT
.,many,TRBV7-6,TRBJ2-1,CASSPQSAAGTVYNEQFF,TGTGCCAGCAGCCCCCAGTCGGCGGCCGGGACTGTTTACAATGAGCAGTTCTTC
TRBD2,many,TRBV7-8,TRBJ2-2,CASSLGLAGLTGELFF,TGTGCCAGCAGCCTGGGACTAGCGGGATTAACCGGGGAGCTGTTTTTT
TRBD2,.,TRBV7-2,TRBJ2-2,CASSLRGGGRAAGELFF,TGTGCCAGCAGCTTACGAGGTGGCGGGAGGGCGGCCGGGGAGCTGTTTTTT
.,few,TRBV29-1,TRBJ1-5,CSVGTDLNQPQHF,TGCAGCGTTGGGACAGACCTCAATCAGCCCCAGCATTTT
.,.,TRBV27,TRBJ2-1,CASSLGGLEQFF,TGTGCCAGCAGTTTGGGGGGGCTTGAGCAGTTCTTC
.,many,TRBV7-2,TRBJ1-2,CASSSSGSDYGYTF,TGTGCCAGCAGCTCCTCCGGGAGCGACTATGGCTACACCTTC
TRBD2,many,TRBV7-2,TRBJ2-3,CASTVSGAHTDTQYF,TGTGCCAGCACCGTTAGCGGGGCGCACACAGATACGCAGTATTTT
.,few,TRBV5-1,TRBJ1-5,CASSLGGEGYNQPQHF,TGCGCCAGCAGCTTGGGGGGCGAGGGGTACAATCAGCCCCAGCATTTT
.,many,TRBV7-9,TRBJ2-7,CASSQQSPYEQYF,TGTGCCAGCAGCCAACAGAGTCCCTACGAGCAGTACTTC